The 2 T cell receptor beta chains given below trace back to one sample, sequenced in a study of blood T cells in healthy people across ages. The authors ran a second PCR of 7 to 11 cycles using a sample-barcoded 5' primer and a J-beta primer mix. TCRdb used MiXCR to reprocess the 5' RACE reads, holding one entry per CDR3 protein. Altogether some 640,000 distinct CDR3 sequences are present, approximately 30% being singletons, with the ten largest covering around 16%. Sequenced: blood. Every receptor here comes from a woman aged 80 or over in good health.

This clonotype showed up just a few times. This chain links TRBV21-1 with TRBJ1-1. TRBV21-1 is a pseudogene segment. The CDR3 is 15 residues long. CDR3 bases: TGTGCCAGCAGCAAAGGGGCCCTAAGGGGGCACGAAGCTTTCTTT. This translates into CASSKGALRGHEAFF.

This clonotype came up many times. This chain links TRBV6-5 with TRBJ2-6; a possible D gene is TRBD1 (6 bases). Trimming stripped 4 bases from V and 2 bases from J, with 12 bases between. Germline loops: CDR1 MNHEY, CDR2 SVGAGI. The CDR3 contains 16 residues. The CDR3 nucleotides are TGTGCCAGCAGTTGGGGGCAGGGAGCTGGGGCCAACGTCCTGACTTTC. Its translation is CASSWGQGAGANVLTF.